The source of this T cell receptor (beta chain) is a study of CD8 T cells in Susac syndrome. Reverse transcription of roughly 0.45 to 1 ug RNA used random hexamers. TCRdb independently ran MiXCR on the immunoSEQ multiplex PCR reads; one entry per CDR3 protein. Here the sample spans more than 55,000 distinct CDR3 sequences, roughly 94% being singletons. This CDR3 comprises 15 residues. CDR1 GTSNPN and CDR2 SVGIG come from the germline V gene (reference sequence). V lost 3 bases, J lost 0 bases, and 13 bases lay in between. Sequencing of TCR beta, carried out with a high-throughput approach, was applied to CD8+ and CD4+ T cells from the blood.

The receptor's source is a human donor in good health. The sequenced material came from CD8+ T cells from PBMCs. J is TRBJ2-3 and V is TRBV30, with D possibly called TRBD1 or TRBD2 (6 bases each). The CDR3 sequence is CAWSWIGGSTDTQYF. In DNA form, the CDR3 reads TGTGCCTGGAGCTGGATAGGGGGGAGCACAGATACGCAGTATTTT. The complete variable domain, with remaining parts taken from reference TRBV30 and TRBJ2-3, reads SQTIHQWPATLVQPVGSPLSLECTVEGTSNPNLYWYRQAAGRGLQLLFYSVGIGQISSEVPQNLSASRPQDRQFILSSKKLLLSDSGFYLCAWSWIGGSTDTQYFGPGTRLTVL.